This T cell receptor beta chain was profiled in a study of blood T cell repertoires in COVID-19. Overall study context: The analysed material was cDNA or gDNA that came from T cells, B-cell-depleted T cells, or PBMCs.

Germline loops: CDR1 SEHNR, CDR2 FQNEAQ (reference sequence). This CDR3 has 14 residues. The ends lost 5 bases at V and 7 bases at J; junction bases unmatched: 8. In the authors' methods: Cell counts per sample came from amplifying reference gene primers. Libraries were prepared by immunoSEQ multiplex PCR; TCRdb keeps only in-frame clonotypes and omits some of them. From that table come the V and J calls and clone size; the DNA was used to work out D and trimming. The sample records tens of thousands of clones, 76% being singletons. V usage is TRBV7-9 and J usage is TRBJ2-1, with TRBD1 matching 7 bases. The TCR comes from a man aged 65 to 85 with acute or convalescent COVID-19. Material for sequencing was peripheral blood. The CDR3 region is CASSPRDRPNEQFF. The CDR3 DNA reads TGTGCCAGCAGCCCCCGGGACAGACCTAATGAGCAGTTCTTC.